These T cell receptor beta chains were read from a single sample in a study of T cells expressing NK-cell markers. Reprocessing the 5' RACE reads, TCRdb reports a single entry for every CDR3 protein and omits DNA. Here the sample table reports under 500,000 distinct CDR3 sequences. The specimen sequenced was blood T cells: a sorted CD56 or NKG2C T cell subset, CD4+ or CD8+ T cells, or bulk PBMC T cells (not recorded which). Receptors originate from a woman aged 18-70 years in good health. CDR3s include the opening cysteine and the closing phenylalanine or tryptophan.

J: TRBJ1-5; length: 16; V: TRBV4-2; CDR3: CASSQELETENQPQHF
J: TRBJ1-1; length: 19; V: TRBV5-6; CDR3: CASSFFRWGGQDVNTEAFF
J: TRBJ2-1; length: 11; V: TRBV21-1; CDR3: CASSRWEVQFF
J: TRBJ1-1; length: 15; V: TRBV13; CDR3: CASSPQGQGYTEAFF
J: TRBJ2-2; length: 14; V: TRBV28; CDR3: CASSMGANTGELFF
J: TRBJ2-1; length: 14; V: TRBV15; CDR3: CATSSGLTGNEQFF
J: TRBJ1-4; length: 13; V: TRBV7-2; CDR3: CASSMDLNEKLFF
J: TRBJ2-1; length: 14; V: TRBV12-3/TRBV12-4; CDR3: CASIADGVHNEQFF
J: TRBJ2-1; length: 15; V: TRBV29-1; CDR3: CSAWVGTAGVREQFF
J: TRBJ1-2; length: 17; V: TRBV4-3; CDR3: CASSQDRGEGYPYGYTF
J: TRBJ2-1; length: 16; V: TRBV20-1; CDR3: CSARDRTAHSYNEQFF
J: TRBJ1-1; length: 16; V: TRBV10-2; CDR3: CASSEWAGGANTEAFF
J: TRBJ2-7; length: 13; V: TRBV29-1; CDR3: CSVVGRSGYEQYF
J: TRBJ2-3; length: 13; V: TRBV20-1; CDR3: CSVTSGSTDTQYF
J: TRBJ2-1; length: 15; V: TRBV5-1; CDR3: CASSLARAGGNEQFF
J: TRBJ2-5; length: 13; V: TRBV30; CDR3: CAWSDERGETQYF
J: TRBJ2-1; length: 18; V: TRBV11-2; CDR3: CASSFRDRKASSYNEQFF
J: TRBJ2-1; length: 18; V: TRBV7-6; CDR3: CASSTHSRRVPIFDEQFF
J: TRBJ2-5; length: 13; V: TRBV7-2; CDR3: CASSFGTKETQYF
J: TRBJ1-5; length: 17; V: TRBV12-3/TRBV12-4; CDR3: CASSPPGGRGSNQPQHF
J: TRBJ2-1; length: 15; V: TRBV7-2; CDR3: CASRGTSGRLYEQFF
J: TRBJ2-3; length: 17; V: TRBV5-1; CDR3: CASSFSPLGMTRDTQYF
J: TRBJ2-3; length: 18; V: TRBV29-1; CDR3: CSVEGPHLTTLGTDTQYF
J: TRBJ1-1; length: 12; V: TRBV6-5; CDR3: CASSFGGAEAFF
J: TRBJ2-7; length: 14; V: TRBV20-1; CDR3: CSARPGTKTYEQYF
J: TRBJ2-5; length: 14; V: TRBV7-2; CDR3: CASSFPDREETQYF
J: TRBJ1-1; length: 14; V: TRBV5-1; CDR3: CASSFTGEGTEAFF
J: TRBJ2-1; length: 16; V: TRBV4-1; CDR3: CASSQGSGSSYNEQFF
J: TRBJ2-1; length: 12; V: TRBV6-1; CDR3: CASSKTYNEQFF
J: TRBJ2-1; length: 15; V: TRBV20-1; CDR3: CSARGLVGPYNEQFF
J: TRBJ1-1; length: 12; V: TRBV7-9; CDR3: CASSRVTTEAFF
J: TRBJ2-3; length: 14; V: TRBV20-1; CDR3: CSAIAGGAEDTQYF
J: TRBJ1-5; length: 13; V: TRBV10-3; CDR3: CAISDAGDQPQHF
J: TRBJ2-7; length: 13; V: TRBV18; CDR3: CASSPVTEYEQYF
J: TRBJ2-7; length: 11; V: TRBV29-1; CDR3: CSVLGNYEQYF
J: TRBJ2-6; length: 16; V: TRBV20-1; CDR3: CSAPGTGGIGANVLTF
J: TRBJ2-5; length: 16; V: TRBV18; CDR3: CASSSGLAALQETQYF
J: TRBJ1-1; length: 16; V: TRBV5-1; CDR3: CASSRQGAGRDTEAFF
J: TRBJ2-7; length: 15; V: TRBV7-9; CDR3: CASSEGASGSYEQYF
J: TRBJ1-2; length: 13; V: TRBV10-3; CDR3: CAICPGTDYGYTF
J: TRBJ1-1; length: 14; V: TRBV6-1; CDR3: CATWGVLGNTEAFF
J: TRBJ2-7; length: 14; V: TRBV19; CDR3: CASSLLGRAYEQYF
J: TRBJ1-5; length: 14; V: TRBV29-1; CDR3: CSVRLQGLNQPQHF
J: TRBJ1-1; length: 15; V: TRBV4-3; CDR3: CASSRKVGVNTEAFF
J: TRBJ2-5; length: 14; V: TRBV5-1; CDR3: CASSFARYQETQYF
J: TRBJ1-2; length: 13; V: TRBV6-2/TRBV6-3; CDR3: CASSYDETLGYTF
J: TRBJ1-1; length: 15; V: TRBV12-5; CDR3: CASGLAGSSGPEAFF
J: TRBJ1-2; length: 15; V: TRBV20-1; CDR3: CSAPTGDLANYGYTF
J: TRBJ1-1; length: 15; V: TRBV6-2/TRBV6-3; CDR3: CASSYWGRGNTEAFF
J: TRBJ1-2; length: 15; V: TRBV7-2; CDR3: CASSPNGRDRSGYTF
J: TRBJ1-6; length: 17; V: TRBV5-6; CDR3: CASSLFGGGRANSPLHF
J: TRBJ2-3; length: 13; V: TRBV5-1; CDR3: CASSIQEARGQYF
J: TRBJ2-7; length: 14; V: TRBV28; CDR3: CASSWARGGYEQYF
J: TRBJ2-3; length: 15; V: TRBV3-1; CDR3: CASSQEGRTTDTQYF
J: TRBJ1-2; length: 15; V: TRBV3-1; CDR3: CASSPGAGLNYGYTF
J: TRBJ2-7; length: 15; V: TRBV20-1; CDR3: CSAGPAGAGGPEQYF